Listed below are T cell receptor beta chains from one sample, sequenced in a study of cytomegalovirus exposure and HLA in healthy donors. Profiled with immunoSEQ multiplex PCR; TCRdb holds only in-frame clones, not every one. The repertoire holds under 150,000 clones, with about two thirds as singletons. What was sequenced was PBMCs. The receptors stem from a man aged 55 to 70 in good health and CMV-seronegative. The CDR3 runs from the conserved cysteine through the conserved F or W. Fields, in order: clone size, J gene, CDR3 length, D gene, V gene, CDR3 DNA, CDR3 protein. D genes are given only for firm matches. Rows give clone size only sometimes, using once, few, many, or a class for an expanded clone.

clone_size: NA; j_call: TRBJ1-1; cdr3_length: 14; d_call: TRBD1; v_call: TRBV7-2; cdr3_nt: TGTGCCAGCAGGCCAGGGGGTCGGAACACTGAAGCTTTCTTT; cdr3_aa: CASRPGGRNTEAFF
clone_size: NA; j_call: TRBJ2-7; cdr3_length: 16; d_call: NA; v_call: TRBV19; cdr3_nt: TGTGCCAGTAGTAATGGCGGGGGACACGAGGGCTACGAGCAGTACTTC; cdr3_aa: CASSNGGGHEGYEQYF
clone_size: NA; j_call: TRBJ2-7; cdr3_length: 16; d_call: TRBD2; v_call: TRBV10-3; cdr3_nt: TGTGCCATCAGTCCGGGACTAGCGGGAGGAGCCTACGAGCAGTACTTC; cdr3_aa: CAISPGLAGGAYEQYF
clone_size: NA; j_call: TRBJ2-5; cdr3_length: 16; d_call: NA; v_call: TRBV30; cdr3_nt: TGTGCCTGGAGTGTACAAGAGACCGGAGGCGGGGAGACCCAGTACTTC; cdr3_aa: CAWSVQETGGGETQYF
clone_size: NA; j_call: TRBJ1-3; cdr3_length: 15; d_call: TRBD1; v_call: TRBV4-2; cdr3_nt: TGTGCCAGCAGCCAAACGACAGGGGGAGTGAACACCATATATTTT; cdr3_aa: CASSQTTGGVNTIYF
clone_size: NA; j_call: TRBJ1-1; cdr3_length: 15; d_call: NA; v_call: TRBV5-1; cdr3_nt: TGCGCCAGCAGCTTGGTGGATCCAGGGTCACTTGAAGCTTTCTTT; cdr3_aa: CASSLVDPGSLEAFF
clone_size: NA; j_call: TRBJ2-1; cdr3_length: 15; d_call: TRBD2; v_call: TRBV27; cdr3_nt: TGTGCCAGCAGGCTGGATGGGGGGGACCATAATGAGCAGTTCTTC; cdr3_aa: CASRLDGGDHNEQFF
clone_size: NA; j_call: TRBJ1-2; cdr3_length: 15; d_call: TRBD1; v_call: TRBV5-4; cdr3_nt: TGTGCCAGCAGCCCCCCCGGACAGGACAGGCATGGCTACACCTTC; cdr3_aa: CASSPPGQDRHGYTF
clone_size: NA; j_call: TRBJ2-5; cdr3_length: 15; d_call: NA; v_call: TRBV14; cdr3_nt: TGTGCCAGCAGCCAAGACAGGCCAGGTTGGGAGACCCAGTACTTC; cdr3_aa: CASSQDRPGWETQYF
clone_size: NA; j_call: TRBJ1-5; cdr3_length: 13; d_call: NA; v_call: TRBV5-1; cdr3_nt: TGCGCCAGCAGCCCAACAGGGAATCAGCCCCAGCATTTT; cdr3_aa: CASSPTGNQPQHF
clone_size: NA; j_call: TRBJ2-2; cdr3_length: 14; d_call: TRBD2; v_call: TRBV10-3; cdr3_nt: TGTGCCATCAGTCTAGCGGTTAACACCGGGGAGCTGTTTTTT; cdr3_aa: CAISLAVNTGELFF
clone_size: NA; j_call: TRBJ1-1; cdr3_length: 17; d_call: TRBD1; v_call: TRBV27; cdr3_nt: TGTGCCAGCAGTTACCGGACAGGACCATTAAAGTCCACTGAAGCTTTCTTT; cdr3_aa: CASSYRTGPLKSTEAFF
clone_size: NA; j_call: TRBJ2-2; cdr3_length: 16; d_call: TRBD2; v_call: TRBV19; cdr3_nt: TGTGCCAGTAGCCCCGAGGCTAGCGGGAACACCGGGGAGCTGTTTTTT; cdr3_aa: CASSPEASGNTGELFF
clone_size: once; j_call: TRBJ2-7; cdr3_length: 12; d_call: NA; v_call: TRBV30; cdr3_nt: TGTGCCTGGAGTCGCGGGTCCTACGAGCAGTACTTC; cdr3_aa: CAWSRGSYEQYF
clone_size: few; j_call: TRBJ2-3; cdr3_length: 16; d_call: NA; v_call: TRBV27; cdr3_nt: TGTGCCAGCCGCAGGGGTAGCGGGCTTCACACAGATACGCAGTATTTT; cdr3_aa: CASRRGSGLHTDTQYF
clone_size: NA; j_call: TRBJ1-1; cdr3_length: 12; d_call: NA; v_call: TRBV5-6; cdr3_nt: TGTGCCAGCAGGCTCCCCCAGGGCGAAGCTTTCTTT; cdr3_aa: CASRLPQGEAFF
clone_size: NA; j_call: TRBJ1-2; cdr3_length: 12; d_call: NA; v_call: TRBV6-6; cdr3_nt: TGTGCCAGCAGTTACTCGGCGGGAGGCTACACCTTC; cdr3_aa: CASSYSAGGYTF
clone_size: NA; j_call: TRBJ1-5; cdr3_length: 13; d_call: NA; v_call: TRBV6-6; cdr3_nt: TGTGCCTCCCGGGGGGCCTACAATCAGCCCCAGCACTTT; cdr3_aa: CASRGAYNQPQHF
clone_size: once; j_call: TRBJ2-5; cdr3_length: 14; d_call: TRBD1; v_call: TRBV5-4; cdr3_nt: TGTGCCAGCAGCTTGACAGGGGCCAGGGAGACCCAGTACTTC; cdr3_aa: CASSLTGARETQYF
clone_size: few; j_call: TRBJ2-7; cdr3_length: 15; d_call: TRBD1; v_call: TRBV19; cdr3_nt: TGTGCCAGTAGTAACCGGGACAGGGGAGGGGACGAGCAGTACTTC; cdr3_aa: CASSNRDRGGDEQYF
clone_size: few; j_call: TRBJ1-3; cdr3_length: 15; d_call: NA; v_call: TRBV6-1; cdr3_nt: TGTGCCAGCAGTTCGACAGTTTTCTCTGGAAACACCATATATTTT; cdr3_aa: CASSSTVFSGNTIYF
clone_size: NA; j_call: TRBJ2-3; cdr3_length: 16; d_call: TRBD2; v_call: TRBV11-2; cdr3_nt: TGTGCCAGCAGCTCGGGACTAGCGGGACGCACAGATACGCAGTATTTT; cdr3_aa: CASSSGLAGRTDTQYF
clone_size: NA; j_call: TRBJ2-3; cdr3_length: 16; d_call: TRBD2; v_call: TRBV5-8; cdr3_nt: TGTGCCAGCAGCTTGGTGGCTAGCGGGAGCGCAGATACGCAGTATTTT; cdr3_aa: CASSLVASGSADTQYF
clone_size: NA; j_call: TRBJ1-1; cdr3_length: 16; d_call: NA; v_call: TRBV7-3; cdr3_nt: TGTGCCAGCAGCTTAGGGGGGGCTAGGGCGAACACTGAAGCTTTCTTT; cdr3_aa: CASSLGGARANTEAFF
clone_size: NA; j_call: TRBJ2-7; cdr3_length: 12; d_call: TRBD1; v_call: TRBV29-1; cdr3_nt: TGCAGCGTTGGGGACAGGGTCCTCGAGCAGTACTTC; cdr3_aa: CSVGDRVLEQYF
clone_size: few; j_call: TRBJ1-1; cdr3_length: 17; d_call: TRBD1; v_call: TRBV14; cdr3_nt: TGTGCCAGCAGCCCGCTTACCGGGACAGCCTTCCCCACTGAAGCTTTCTTT; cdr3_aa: CASSPLTGTAFPTEAFF
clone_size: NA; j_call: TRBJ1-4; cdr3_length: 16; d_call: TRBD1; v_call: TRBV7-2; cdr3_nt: TGTGCCAGCAGCTTAGACAGGGGAGAGGACGGTGAAAAACTGTTTTTT; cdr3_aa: CASSLDRGEDGEKLFF
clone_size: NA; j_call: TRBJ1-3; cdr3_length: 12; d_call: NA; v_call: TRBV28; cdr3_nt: TGTGCCAGCAGAGAACAGGGAAACACCATATATTTT; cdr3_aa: CASREQGNTIYF
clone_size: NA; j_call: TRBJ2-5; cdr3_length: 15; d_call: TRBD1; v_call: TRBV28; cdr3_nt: TGTGCCGCCCATGGGGGTGGGACAGGCGAAGAGACCCAGTACTTC; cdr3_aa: CAAHGGGTGEETQYF
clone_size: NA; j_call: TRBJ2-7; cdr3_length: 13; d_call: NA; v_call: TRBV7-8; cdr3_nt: TGTGCCAGCAGCGGCTTGGCTTTTTACGAGCAGTACTTC; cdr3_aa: CASSGLAFYEQYF
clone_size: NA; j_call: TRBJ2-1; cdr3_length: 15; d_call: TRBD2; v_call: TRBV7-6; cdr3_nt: TGTGCCAGCAGCTTAGTCCCAGCGGGAGAGGGTGAGCAGTTCTTC; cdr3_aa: CASSLVPAGEGEQFF
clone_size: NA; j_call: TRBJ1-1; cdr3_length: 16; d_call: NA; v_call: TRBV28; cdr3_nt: TGTGCCAGCAGTTTACTCGATGCTGGGCCGAACACTGAAGCTTTCTTT; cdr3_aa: CASSLLDAGPNTEAFF
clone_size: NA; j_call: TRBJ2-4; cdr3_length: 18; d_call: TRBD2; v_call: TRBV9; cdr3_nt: TGTGCCAGCAGCGTAGGGGTCTCTAGCGGGAGTGGGGAAAACATTCAGTACTTC; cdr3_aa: CASSVGVSSGSGENIQYF
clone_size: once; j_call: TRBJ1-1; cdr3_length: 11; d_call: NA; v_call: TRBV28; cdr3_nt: TGTGCCAGCAGTTTAAGGGGGGAAGCTTTCTTT; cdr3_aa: CASSLRGEAFF